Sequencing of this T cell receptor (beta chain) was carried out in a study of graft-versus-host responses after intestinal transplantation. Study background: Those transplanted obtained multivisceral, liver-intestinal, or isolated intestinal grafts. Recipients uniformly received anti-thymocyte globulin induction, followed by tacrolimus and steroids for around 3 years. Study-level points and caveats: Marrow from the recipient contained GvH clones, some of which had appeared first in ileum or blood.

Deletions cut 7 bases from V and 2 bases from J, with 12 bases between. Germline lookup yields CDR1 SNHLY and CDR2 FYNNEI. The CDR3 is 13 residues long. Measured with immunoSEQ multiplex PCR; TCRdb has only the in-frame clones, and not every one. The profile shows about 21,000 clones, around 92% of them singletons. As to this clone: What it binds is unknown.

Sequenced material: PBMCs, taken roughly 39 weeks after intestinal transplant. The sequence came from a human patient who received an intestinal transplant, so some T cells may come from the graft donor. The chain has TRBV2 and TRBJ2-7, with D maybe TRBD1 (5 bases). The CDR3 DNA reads TGTGCCAGCAAACAGGTTACTACCTACGAGCAGTACTTC. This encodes CASKQVTTYEQYF.